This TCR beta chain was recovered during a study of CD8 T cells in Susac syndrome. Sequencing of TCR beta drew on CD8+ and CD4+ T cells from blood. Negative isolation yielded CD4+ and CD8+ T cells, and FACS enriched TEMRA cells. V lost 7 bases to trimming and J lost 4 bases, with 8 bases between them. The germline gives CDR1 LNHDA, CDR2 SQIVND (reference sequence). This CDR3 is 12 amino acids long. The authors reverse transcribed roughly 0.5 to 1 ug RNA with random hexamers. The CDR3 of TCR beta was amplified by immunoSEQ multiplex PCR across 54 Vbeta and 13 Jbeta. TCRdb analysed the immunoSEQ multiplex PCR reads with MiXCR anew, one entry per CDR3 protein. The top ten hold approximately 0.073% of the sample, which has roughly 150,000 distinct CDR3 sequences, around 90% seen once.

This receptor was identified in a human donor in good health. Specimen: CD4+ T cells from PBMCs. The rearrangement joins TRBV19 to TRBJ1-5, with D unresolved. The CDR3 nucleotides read TGTGCCAGTAACGGACGGAATCAGCCCCAGCATTTT. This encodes CASNGRNQPQHF.